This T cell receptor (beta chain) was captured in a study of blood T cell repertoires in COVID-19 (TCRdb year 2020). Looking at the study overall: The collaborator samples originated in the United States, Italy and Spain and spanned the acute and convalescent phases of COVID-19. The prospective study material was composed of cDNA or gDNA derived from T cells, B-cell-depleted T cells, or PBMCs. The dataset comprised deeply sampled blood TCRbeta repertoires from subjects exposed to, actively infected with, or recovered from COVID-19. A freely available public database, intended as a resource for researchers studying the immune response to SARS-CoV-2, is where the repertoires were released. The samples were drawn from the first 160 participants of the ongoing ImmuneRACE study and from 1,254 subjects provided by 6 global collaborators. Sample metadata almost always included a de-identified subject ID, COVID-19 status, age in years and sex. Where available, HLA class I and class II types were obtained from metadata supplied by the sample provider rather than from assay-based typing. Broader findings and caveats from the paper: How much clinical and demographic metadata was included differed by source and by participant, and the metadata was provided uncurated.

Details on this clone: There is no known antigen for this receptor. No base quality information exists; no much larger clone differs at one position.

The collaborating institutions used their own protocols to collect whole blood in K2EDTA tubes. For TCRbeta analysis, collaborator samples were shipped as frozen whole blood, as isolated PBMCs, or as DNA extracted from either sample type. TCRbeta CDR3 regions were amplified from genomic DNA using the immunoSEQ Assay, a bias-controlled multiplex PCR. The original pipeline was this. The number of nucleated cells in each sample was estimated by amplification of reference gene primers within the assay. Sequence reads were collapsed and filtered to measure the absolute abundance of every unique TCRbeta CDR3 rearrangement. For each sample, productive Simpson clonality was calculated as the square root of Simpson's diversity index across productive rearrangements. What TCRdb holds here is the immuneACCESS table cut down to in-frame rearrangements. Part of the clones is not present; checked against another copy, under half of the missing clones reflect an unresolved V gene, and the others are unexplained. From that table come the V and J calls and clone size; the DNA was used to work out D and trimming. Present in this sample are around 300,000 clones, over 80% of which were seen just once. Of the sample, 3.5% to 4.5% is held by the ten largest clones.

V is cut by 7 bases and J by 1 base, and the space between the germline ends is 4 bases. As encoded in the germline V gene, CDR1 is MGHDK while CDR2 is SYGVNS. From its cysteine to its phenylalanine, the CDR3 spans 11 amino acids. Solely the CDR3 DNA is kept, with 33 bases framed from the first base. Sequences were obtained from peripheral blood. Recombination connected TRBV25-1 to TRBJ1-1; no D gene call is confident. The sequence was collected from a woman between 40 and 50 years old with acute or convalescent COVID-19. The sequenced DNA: TGTGCCAGCACCAGGAACACTGAAGCTTTCTTT. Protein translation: CASTRNTEAFF.